This T cell receptor (beta chain) was retrieved from a study of blood T cell repertoires in COVID-19. On the study more broadly: Samples taken during acute and convalescent COVID-19 were collected in the United States, Italy and Spain. In each case, the material was cDNA or gDNA derived from T cells, B-cell-depleted T cells, or PBMCs.

Authors' data handling: Nucleated cell number was recorded as an estimate derived from reference gene primer amplification. Only in-frame clones appear in the TCRdb table, and some are missing; sequencing was by immunoSEQ multiplex PCR. The V and J calls and the clone size are those of that table, but D and trimming were determined from the DNA. Of some 240,000 clones detected, 75% to 85% appear once; the ten largest clones hold more than 9%. V was pared by 3 bases and J by 5 bases, with 9 bases of the junction left unmatched. The CDR3 contains 16 residues. Germline assignment: CDR1 MDHEN and CDR2 SYDVKM.

The receptor was derived from a man aged 50-60 years with active or convalescent COVID-19. Sequenced sample: peripheral blood. J is TRBJ2-3 and V is TRBV28, with 9 bases identical to TRBD1. The CDR3 DNA is TGTGCCAGCAGTTTGGGGAGGGACAGGGTCGGAGATACGCAGTATTTT. This codes for CASSLGRDRVGDTQYF.